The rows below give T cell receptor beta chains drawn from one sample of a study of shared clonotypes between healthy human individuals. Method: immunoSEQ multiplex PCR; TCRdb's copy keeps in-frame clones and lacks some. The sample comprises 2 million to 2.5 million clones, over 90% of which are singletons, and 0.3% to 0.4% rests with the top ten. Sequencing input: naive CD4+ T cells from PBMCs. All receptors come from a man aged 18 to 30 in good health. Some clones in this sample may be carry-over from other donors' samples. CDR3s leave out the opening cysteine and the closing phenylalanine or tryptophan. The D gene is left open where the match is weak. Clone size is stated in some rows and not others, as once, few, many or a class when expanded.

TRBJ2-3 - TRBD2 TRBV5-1 ASSLLAGVGDTQY
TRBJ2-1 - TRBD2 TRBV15 ATSREPGLPTHNNEQF
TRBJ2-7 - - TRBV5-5 ASSLQGTPSYEQY
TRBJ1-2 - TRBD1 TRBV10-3 AISEDRGAYGYT
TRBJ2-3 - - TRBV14 ASSNTDTQY
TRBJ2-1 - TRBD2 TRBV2 ASTSTSGIRPNEQF
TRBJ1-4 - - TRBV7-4 ASSLDSSATNEKLF
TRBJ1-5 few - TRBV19 ASSIRGGPQPQH
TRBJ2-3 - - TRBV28 ASRALRPGGTDTQY
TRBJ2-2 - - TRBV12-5 ASGLVTGELF
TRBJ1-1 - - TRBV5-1 ASSLSRSTEAF
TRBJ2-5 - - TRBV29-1 SVAPGVGGALETQY
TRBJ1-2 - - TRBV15 ATSRGSGHYGYT
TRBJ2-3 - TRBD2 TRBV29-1 SVALAGGADTQY
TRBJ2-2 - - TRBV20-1 SAGGAGELF
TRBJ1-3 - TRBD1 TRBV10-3 AISADRGSGNTIY
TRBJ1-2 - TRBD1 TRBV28 ASSGRDRGLSYT
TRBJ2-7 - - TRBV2 ASGDRPPYEQY
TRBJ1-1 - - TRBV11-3 ASSLEGRVNTEAF
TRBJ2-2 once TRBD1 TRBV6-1 ASSESGQYGELF
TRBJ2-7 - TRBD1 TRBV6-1 AISTYDRAEQY
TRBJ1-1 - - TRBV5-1 ASSLAPIGGNTEAF
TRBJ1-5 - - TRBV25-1 ASSVGPGTGQPQH
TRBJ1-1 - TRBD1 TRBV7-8 ASSMNRGRMAEAF
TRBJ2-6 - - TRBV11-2 ASSPRTKYGANVLT
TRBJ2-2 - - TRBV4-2 ASSQDPLTGGGELF
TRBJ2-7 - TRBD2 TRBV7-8 ASSPEGGGRTYEQY
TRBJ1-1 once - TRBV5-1 ASSLVVTGNTEAF
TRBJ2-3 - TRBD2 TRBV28 ASSITSGWDTQY
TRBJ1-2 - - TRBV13 ASSVSDRHNYGYT
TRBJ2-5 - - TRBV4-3 ASSHWGSQETQY
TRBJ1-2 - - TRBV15 ATSREHYGYT
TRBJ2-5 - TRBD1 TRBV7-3 ASSSTGRETQY
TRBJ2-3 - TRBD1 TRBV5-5 ASNDRGLTDTQY
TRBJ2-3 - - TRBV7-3 ASSPQSSTDTQY
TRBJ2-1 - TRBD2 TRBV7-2 ASSRISLAGGGDEQF
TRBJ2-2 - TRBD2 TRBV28 ASTPRTSGNPGELF
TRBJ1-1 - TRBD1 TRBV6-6 ASGETGGMTEAF
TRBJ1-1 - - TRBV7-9 ASSLMENTEAF
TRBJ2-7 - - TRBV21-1 ASSKRRGT